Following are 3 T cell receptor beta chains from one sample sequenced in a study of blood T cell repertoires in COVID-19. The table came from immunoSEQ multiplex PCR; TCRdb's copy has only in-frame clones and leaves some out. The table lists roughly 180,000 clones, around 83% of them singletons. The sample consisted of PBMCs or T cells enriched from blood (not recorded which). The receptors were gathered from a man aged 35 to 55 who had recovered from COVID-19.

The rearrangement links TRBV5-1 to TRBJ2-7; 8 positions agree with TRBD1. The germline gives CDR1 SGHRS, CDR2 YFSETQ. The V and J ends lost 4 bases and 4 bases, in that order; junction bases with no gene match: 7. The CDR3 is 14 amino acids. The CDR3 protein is CASSPGQGPYEQYF. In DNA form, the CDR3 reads TGCGCCAGCAGCCCCGGACAGGGCCCATACGAGCAGTACTTC.

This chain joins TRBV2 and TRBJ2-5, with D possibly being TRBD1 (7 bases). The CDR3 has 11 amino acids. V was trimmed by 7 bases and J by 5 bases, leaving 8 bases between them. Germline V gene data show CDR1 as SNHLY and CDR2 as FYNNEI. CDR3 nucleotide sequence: TGTGCCAGCACAGGGGGGGAGACCCAGTACTTC. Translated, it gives CASTGGETQYF.

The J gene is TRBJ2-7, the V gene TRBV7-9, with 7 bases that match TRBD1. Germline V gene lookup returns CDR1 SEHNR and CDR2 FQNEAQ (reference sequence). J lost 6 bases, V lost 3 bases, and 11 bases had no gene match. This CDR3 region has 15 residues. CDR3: CASSFSLGRGSEQYF. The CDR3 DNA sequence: TGTGCCAGCAGCTTTTCCCTCGGCAGGGGGAGCGAGCAGTACTTC. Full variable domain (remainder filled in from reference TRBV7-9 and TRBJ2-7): DTGVSQNPRHKITKRGQNVTFRCDPISEHNRLYWYRQTLGQGPEFLTYFQNEAQLEKSRLLSDRFSAERPKGSFSTLEIQRTEQGDSAMYLCASSFSLGRGSEQYFGPGTRLTVT.